A selection of T cell receptor beta chains follows, all from one sample in a study of PD-L1 blockade in urothelial cancer. Using immunoSEQ multiplex PCR, the repertoire was profiled, and TCRdb retains in-frame clones only, with some absent. The sample holds 100,000 to 150,000 clones; approximately 84% are singletons and the top ten take under 3.5%. This specimen consisted of PBMCs, obtained around atezolizumab (anti-PD-L1) treatment. Receptors were obtained from a man aged 50-59 years with urothelial cancer. The CDR3 runs from the conserved cysteine through the conserved F or W. The order of the fields is J gene, D gene, V gene, clone size, CDR3 DNA, CDR3 protein. D genes are given only for firm matches. Clone size is stated in some rows and not others, as once, few, many or a class when expanded.

>TRBJ1-1|-|TRBV28|-
TGTGCCAGCAGTTTACGAGACATGAAAGCTTTCTTT
CASSLRDMKAFF
>TRBJ2-1|TRBD1|TRBV28|-
TGTGCCAGCAGTTTAGACAGGGGTCTCGATGAGCAGTTCTTC
CASSLDRGLDEQFF
>TRBJ1-5|-|TRBV5-1|once
TGCGCCAGCAGCTTAGGAGGGGCGAATCAGCCCCAGCATTTT
CASSLGGANQPQHF
>TRBJ1-2|TRBD1|TRBV2|-
TGTGCCAGCCAGGACAGGCCAGGGGGCTCTGGCTACACCTTC
CASQDRPGGSGYTF
>TRBJ2-3|-|TRBV19|-
TGTGCCAGTAGTTTCTTAGGGAGTAGCACAGATACGCAGTATTTT
CASSFLGSSTDTQYF
>TRBJ2-7|-|TRBV7-6|-
TGTGCCAGCAGCTTAGAGTACAGCAAATACGAGCAGTACTTC
CASSLEYSKYEQYF
>TRBJ2-2|-|TRBV5-8|-
TGTGCCAGCAGCTTGCTTGAGTTATCCACCGGGGAGCTGTTTTTT
CASSLLELSTGELFF
>TRBJ2-1|TRBD1|TRBV9|-
TGTGCCAGCAGCGTAGGGGTGACAGGGGGTCCTGAGCAGTTCTTC
CASSVGVTGGPEQFF
>TRBJ1-2|TRBD1|TRBV5-1|-
TGCGCCAGCAGCGAAACTACAGGGGGTTGGCGTGGCTACACCTTC
CASSETTGGWRGYTF
>TRBJ1-1|-|TRBV2|few
TGTGCCAGCAGTTCCCTAGGGAGTGGGAACACTGAAGCTTTCTTT
CASSSLGSGNTEAFF
>TRBJ1-6|TRBD1|TRBV9|few
TGTGCCAGCAGCGTAGATCCAGGGGGGAATTCACCCCTCCACTTT
CASSVDPGGNSPLHF
>TRBJ2-1|TRBD1|TRBV5-4|-
TGTGCCAGCAGCAGGCCGGGACAGGCTAATGAGCAGTTCTTC
CASSRPGQANEQFF
>TRBJ2-3|-|TRBV28|-
TGTGCCAGCAGTCCCCCCCCCGGGACGCAGTATTTT
CASSPPPGTQYF
>TRBJ1-1|TRBD1|TRBV25-1|-
TGTGCCAGCACTGGGACAGGGAGGACTGAAGCTTTCTTT
CASTGTGRTEAFF
>TRBJ2-7|TRBD2|TRBV18|-
TGTGCCAGCTCACCACGTGGACTAGCGGGAGGGTACGAGCAGTACTTC
CASSPRGLAGGYEQYF
>TRBJ1-1|-|TRBV9|few
TGTGCCAGCAGCGTAGAGGGGAGGGCTGAGACTGAAGCTTTCTTT
CASSVEGRAETEAFF
>TRBJ2-7|-|TRBV5-4|once
TGTGCCAGCAGCTTGGGAGGGGGGGCGGGATCCTACGAGCAGTACTTC
CASSLGGGAGSYEQYF
>TRBJ2-5|-|TRBV11-3|-
TGTGCCAGCAGCTTAGATGGAGGGGCGCGGGAGACCCAGTACTTC
CASSLDGGARETQYF
>TRBJ2-7|-|TRBV21-1|once
-
CASIQSRGIGYFCEQYF
>TRBJ2-7|-|TRBV7-3|-
TGTGCCAGCAGCTTTTGGGGGTCGGACAGACCAACTTCCTACGAGCAGTACTTC
CASSFWGSDRPTSYEQYF
>TRBJ1-1|-|TRBV5-1|-
TGCGCCAGCAGCCCTGACAGCTACACTGAAGCTTTCTTT
CASSPDSYTEAFF
>TRBJ2-2|-|TRBV9|-
TGTGCCAGCAGCGAAAACTACTCCGGGGAGCTGTTTTTT
CASSENYSGELFF
>TRBJ2-2|TRBD2|TRBV15|-
TGTGCCACCAGCAGGGCTCGGGGGGACACCGGGGAGCTGTTTTTT
CATSRARGDTGELFF
>TRBJ2-1|TRBD1|TRBV30|-
TGTGCCTGGAGAGAGGGGACAGGGGGTTACAATGAGCAGTTCTTC
CAWREGTGGYNEQFF
>TRBJ2-5|-|TRBV7-8|-
TGTGCCAGCAGCCATACCGGGGTCTTGATGACGGAGACCCAGTACTTC
CASSHTGVLMTETQYF
>TRBJ2-7|-|TRBV27|few
TGTGCCACCCGCACCGGACGGGACACCTACGAGCAGTACTTC
CATRTGRDTYEQYF
>TRBJ2-1|TRBD1|TRBV28|-
TGTGCCAGCAGCTCCGGACAGGTTTACTATAATGAGCAGTTCTTC
CASSSGQVYYNEQFF
>TRBJ2-7|TRBD2|TRBV7-2|-
TGTGCCAGCAGCTTAGACGTACTAGCGGCTCCCGAGCAGTACTTC
CASSLDVLAAPEQYF
>TRBJ2-2|-|TRBV21-1|-
TGTGCCAGCAGCAAAGAGAGGAGAGGGCGGGGCACCGGGGAGCTGTTTTTT
CASSKERRGRGTGELFF
>TRBJ1-3|-|TRBV7-2|-
TGTGCCAGCAGCTCCACGGGGGACTCTGGAAACACCATATATTTT
CASSSTGDSGNTIYF
>TRBJ2-3|-|TRBV7-9|-
TGTGCCAGCAGCTTAACAAGGAGGGGCACAGATACGCAGTATTTT
CASSLTRRGTDTQYF
>TRBJ2-7|TRBD1|TRBV7-8|-
TGTGCCAGCACCCCGTCCCGGACAGGGATTTACGAGCAGTACTTC
CASTPSRTGIYEQYF
>TRBJ2-7|TRBD1|TRBV5-4|-
TGTGCCAGCAGCACGGGTGACAGGGCTGTAGACGAGCAGTACTTC
CASSTGDRAVDEQYF
>TRBJ1-2|-|TRBV6-5|-
TGTGCCAGCAGTTACGGTGTAGATGGCTACACCTTC
CASSYGVDGYTF
>TRBJ2-3|-|TRBV6-5|once
TGTGCCAGCAGTTACGGGGGGAGACTCACAGATACGCAGTATTTT
CASSYGGRLTDTQYF
>TRBJ1-3|TRBD1|TRBV28|-
TGTGCCAGCAGTACCAGGGGACAGAGCTCTGGAAACACCATATATTTT
CASSTRGQSSGNTIYF
>TRBJ2-7|-|TRBV27|-
TGTGCCAGCAGTTTAATAGCTACCCCCTACGAGCAGTACTTC
CASSLIATPYEQYF
>TRBJ1-1|TRBD1|TRBV7-3|-
TGTGCCAGCAGCAAAACAGGGGATGACACTGAAGCTTTCTTT
CASSKTGDDTEAFF
>TRBJ2-6|-|TRBV5-1|-
TGCGCCAGCAGCCCGACGACGGGCGGGCCGACCCGCTCTGGGGCCAACGTCCTGACTTTC
CASSPTTGGPTRSGANVLTF
>TRBJ2-3|-|TRBV29-1|-
TGCAGCGTGATTACAGGGAGTTGGAGTCCAGATACGCAGTATTTT
CSVITGSWSPDTQYF
>TRBJ1-4|TRBD1|TRBV19|few
TGTGCCAGTAGTATGGGGGACAGGGGTTTCGAAAAACTGTTTTTT
CASSMGDRGFEKLFF
>TRBJ2-4|TRBD2|TRBV10-3|-
TGTGCCATCAGTGAGAACCCTAGCGGGAGCCCTCCCATTCAGTACTTC
CAISENPSGSPPIQYF